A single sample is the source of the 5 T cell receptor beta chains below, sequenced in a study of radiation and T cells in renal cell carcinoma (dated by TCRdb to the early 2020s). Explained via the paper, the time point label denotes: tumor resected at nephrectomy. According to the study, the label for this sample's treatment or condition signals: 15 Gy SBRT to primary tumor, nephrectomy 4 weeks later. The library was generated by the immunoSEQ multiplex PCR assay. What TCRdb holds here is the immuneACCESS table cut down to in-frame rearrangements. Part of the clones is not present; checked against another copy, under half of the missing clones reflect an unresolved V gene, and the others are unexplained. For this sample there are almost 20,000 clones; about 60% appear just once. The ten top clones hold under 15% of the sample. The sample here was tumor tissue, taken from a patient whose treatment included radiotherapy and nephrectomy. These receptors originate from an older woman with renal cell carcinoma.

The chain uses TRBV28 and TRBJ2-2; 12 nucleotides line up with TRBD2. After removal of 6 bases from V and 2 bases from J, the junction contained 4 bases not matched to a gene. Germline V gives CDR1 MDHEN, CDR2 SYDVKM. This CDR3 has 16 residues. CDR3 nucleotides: TGTGCCAGCAGGACTAGCGGGGGTGGTAACACCGGGGAGCTGTTTTTT. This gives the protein CASRTSGGGNTGELFF.

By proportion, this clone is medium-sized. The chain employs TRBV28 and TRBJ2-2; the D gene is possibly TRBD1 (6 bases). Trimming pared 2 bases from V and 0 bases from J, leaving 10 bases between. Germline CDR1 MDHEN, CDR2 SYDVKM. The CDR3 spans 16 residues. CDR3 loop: CASSLPYRANTGELFF. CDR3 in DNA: TGTGCCAGCAGTTTACCTTACAGGGCGAACACCGGGGAGCTGTTTTTT.

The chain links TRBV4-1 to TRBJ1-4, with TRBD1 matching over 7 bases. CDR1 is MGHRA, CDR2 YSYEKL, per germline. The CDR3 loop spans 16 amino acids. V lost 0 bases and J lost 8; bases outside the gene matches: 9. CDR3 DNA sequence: TGCGCCAGCAGCCAAGAAAAGGGGGCAGTACGGGAAAAACTGTTTTTT. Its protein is CASSQEKGAVREKLFF.

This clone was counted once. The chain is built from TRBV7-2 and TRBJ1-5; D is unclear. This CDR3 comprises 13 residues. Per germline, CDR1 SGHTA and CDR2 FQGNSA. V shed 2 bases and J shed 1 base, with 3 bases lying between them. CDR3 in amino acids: CASSLNSNQPQHF. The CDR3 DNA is TGTGCCAGCAGCTTAAACAGCAATCAGCCCCAGCATTTT.

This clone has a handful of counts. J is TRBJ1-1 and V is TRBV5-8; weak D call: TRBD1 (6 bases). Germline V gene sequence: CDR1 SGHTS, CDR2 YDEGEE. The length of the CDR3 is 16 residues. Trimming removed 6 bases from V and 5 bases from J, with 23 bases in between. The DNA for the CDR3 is TGTGCCAGCACCAACCCGACAGGACTGGGGAGAACTGAAGCTTTCTTT. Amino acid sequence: CASTNPTGLGRTEAFF.